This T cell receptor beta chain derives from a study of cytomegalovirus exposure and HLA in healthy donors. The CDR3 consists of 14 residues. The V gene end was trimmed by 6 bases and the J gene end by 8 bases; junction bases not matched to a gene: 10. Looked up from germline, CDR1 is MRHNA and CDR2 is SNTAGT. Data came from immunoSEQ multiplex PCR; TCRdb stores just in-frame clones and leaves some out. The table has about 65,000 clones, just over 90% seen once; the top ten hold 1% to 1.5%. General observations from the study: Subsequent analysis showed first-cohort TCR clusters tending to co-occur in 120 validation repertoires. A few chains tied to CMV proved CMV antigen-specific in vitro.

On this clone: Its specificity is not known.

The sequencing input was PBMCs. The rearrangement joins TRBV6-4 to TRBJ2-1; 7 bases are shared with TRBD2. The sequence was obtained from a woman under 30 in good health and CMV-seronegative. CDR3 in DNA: TGTGCCAGCAGCCGGGGAGGGGAAAGGGATGAGCAGTTCTTC. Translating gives CASSRGGERDEQFF.